This entry is about one T cell receptor beta chain. This record belongs to a study of blood T cell repertoires in COVID-19. The protocol was immunoSEQ multiplex PCR, while the TCRdb copy is restricted to in-frame clones and leaves out a portion. The sample yields about 100,000 clones, roughly 90% seen once. The germline CDR1 and CDR2 sequences are SGHRS and YFSETQ. V trimming: 1 base; J trimming: 3 bases; junction bases outside the gene matches: 4. The CDR3 extends over 15 amino acids. This clonotype was obtained from a human donor with active COVID-19. The donor label of this sample is uncertain. Sequencing used peripheral blood. The chain combines TRBV5-1 with TRBJ2-7; TRBD2 agrees at 10 bases. The CDR3 protein is CASSLSGGAFYEQYF. CDR3 bases: TGCGCCAGCAGCTTGAGCGGGGGGGCCTTCTACGAGCAGTACTTC.